This T cell receptor (beta chain) was sequenced during a study of OX40 agonist ivuxolimab in advanced cancers. CDR3 length equals 14 residues. V lost 6 bases and J 1 base, leaving 16 bases between the germline ends. Per the germline V gene, CDR1 is SQVTM and CDR2 is ANQGSEA. Produced via immunoSEQ multiplex PCR; TCRdb's table is partial and in-frame only. The sample contains tens of thousands of clones, 90% of which appear only once. The source of this sequence is an adult with an advanced solid tumor such as melanoma, head and neck, liver or kidney cancer. The gene calls are TRBV29-1 and TRBJ2-7; possibly TRBD1 for D (7 bases). The source was CD4+ or CD8+ T cells sorted from blood, collected in a trial of the OX40 agonist ivuxolimab. CDR3 sequence reads: CSVARQGGSYEQYF. CDR3 sequence (DNA): TGCAGCGTCGCTCGACAGGGAGGTTCCTACGAGCAGTACTTC.